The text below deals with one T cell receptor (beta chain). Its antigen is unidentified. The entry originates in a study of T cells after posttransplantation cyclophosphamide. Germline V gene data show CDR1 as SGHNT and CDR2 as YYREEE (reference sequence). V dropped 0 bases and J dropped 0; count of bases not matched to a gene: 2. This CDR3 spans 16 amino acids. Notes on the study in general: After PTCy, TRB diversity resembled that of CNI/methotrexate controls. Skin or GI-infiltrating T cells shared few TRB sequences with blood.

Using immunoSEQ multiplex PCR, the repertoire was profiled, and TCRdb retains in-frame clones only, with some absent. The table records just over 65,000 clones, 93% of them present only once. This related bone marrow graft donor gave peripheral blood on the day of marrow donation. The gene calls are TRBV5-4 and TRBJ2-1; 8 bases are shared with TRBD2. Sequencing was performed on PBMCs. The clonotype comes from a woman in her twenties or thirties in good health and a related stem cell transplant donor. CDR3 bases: TGTGCCAGCAGCTTGGGACTAGCGAGCTCCTACAATGAGCAGTTCTTC. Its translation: CASSLGLASSYNEQFF.